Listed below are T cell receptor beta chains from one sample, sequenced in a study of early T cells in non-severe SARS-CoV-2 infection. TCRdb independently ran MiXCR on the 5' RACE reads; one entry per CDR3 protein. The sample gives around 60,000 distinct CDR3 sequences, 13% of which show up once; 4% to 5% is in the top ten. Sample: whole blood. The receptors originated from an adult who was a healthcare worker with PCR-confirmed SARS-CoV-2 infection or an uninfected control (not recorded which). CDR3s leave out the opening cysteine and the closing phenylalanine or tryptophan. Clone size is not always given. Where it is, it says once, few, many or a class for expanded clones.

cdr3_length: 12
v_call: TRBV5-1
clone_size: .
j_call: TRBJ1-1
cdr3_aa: ASSPGTGTTEAF

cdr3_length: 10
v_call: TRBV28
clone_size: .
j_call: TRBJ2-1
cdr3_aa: VSNPGFNEQF

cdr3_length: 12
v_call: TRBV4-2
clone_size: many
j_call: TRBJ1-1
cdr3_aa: ASSQVGRNTEAF

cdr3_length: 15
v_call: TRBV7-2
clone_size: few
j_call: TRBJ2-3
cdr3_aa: ASSLAQRGGPGDTQY

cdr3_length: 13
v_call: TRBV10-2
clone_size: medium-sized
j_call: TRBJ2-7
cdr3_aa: ASRGWGISSYEQY

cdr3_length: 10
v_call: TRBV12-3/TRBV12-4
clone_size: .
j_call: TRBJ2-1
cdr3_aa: ASSLGSEEQF

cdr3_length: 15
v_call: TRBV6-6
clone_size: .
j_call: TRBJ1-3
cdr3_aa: ASTGYGPTGVGNTIY

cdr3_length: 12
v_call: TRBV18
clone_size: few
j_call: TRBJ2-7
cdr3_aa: ASSAGESSYEQY

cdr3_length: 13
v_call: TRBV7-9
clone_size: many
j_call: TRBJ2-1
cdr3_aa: ASSASDRGNSEQF

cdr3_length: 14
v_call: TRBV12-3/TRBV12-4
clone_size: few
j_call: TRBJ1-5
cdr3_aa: ASSTRVGLGDQPQH

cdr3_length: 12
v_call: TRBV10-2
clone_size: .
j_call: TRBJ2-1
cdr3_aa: ASSVQASYNEQF

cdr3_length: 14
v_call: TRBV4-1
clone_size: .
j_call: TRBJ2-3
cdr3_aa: ASSPRAGGLTDTQY

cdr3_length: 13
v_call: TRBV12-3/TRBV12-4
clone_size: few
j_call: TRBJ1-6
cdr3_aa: ASGDSRVYNSPLH

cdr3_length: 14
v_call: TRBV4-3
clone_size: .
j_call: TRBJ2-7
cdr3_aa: ASSQGAGTGRYEQY

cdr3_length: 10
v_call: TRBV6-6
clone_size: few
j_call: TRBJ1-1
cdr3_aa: ASSYGSLEAF

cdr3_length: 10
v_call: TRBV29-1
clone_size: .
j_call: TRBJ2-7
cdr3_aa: SVTSGYYEQY

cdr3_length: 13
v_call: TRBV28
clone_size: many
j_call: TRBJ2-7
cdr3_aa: ASRRTGVSSYEQY

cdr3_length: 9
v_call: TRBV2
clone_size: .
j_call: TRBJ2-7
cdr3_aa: ATRRENEQY

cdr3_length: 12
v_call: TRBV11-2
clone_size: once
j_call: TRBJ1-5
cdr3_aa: ASSLDRGIQPQH

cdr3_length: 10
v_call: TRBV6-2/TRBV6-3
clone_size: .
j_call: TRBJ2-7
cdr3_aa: AAPTASYEQY

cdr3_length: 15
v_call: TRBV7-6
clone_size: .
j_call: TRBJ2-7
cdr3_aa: ASSLLALSGDRDEQY

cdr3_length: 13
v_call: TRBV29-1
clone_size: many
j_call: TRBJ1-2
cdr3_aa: SVEGRAGGMYGYT

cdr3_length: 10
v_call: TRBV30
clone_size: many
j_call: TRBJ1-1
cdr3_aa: AWSRLQGEAF

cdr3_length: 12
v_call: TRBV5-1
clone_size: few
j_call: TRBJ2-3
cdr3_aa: ASSLGQITDTQY

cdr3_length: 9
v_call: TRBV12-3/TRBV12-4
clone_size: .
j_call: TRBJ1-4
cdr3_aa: ASTWGGELF

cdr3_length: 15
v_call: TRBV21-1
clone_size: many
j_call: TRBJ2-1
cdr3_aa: ASSKPWTSGVYNEQF

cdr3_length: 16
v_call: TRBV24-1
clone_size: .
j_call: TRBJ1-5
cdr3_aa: ATSDSLPDRYSNQPQH

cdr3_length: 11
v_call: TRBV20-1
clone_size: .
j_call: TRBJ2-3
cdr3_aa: SLGRLDTDTQY

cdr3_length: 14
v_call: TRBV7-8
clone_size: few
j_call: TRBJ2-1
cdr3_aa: ASSLEDRGVYNEQF

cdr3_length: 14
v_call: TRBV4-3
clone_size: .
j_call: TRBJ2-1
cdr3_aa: ASSQDRASAYNEQF

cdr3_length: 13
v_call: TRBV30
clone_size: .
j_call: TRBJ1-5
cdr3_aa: AWRGSGSSNQPQH

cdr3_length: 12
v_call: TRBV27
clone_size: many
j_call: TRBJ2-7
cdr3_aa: ASSLSSSSYEQY

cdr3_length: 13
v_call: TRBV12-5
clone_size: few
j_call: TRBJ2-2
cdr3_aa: ASGLTGLGTGELF

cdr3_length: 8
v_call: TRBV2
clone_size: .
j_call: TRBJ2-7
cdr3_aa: ASSLYEQY

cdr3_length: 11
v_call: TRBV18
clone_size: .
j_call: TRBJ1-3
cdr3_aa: ASSTGQGNTIY

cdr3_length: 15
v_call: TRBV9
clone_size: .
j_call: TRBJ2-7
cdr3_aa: ASSPHLGTSGAYEQY

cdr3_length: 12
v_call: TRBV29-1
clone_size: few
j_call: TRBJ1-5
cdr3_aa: SVGQGPGNQPQH